This TCR beta chain stems from a study of regulatory T cells in long-lasting Graves disease. Findings and limits, study-wide: Under persistent disease, TRBV28, TRBJ1-2 and TRBJ2-5 were used preferentially.

The germline V gene has CDR1 DFQATT and CDR2 SNEGSKA (reference sequence). Trimming left V 5 bases short and J 2 bases short, with 10 bases between. The length of the CDR3 is 12 residues. The time point: persistent/refractory GD, antithyroid drugs over 5 years with positive TRAb. Extracted PBMC RNA gave rise to the TCR library. iRepertoire HTBI primers and Arm-PCR of CDR3 regions built TCR beta libraries. TCRdb fed the multiplex PCR reads into MiXCR, producing one record per CDR3 protein. This sample yields some 420,000 distinct CDR3 sequences, of which less than 25% are seen a single time; around 13% belongs to the top ten. This clonotype showed up just a few times. Its antigen remains unidentified.

The receptor was isolated from a female donor with Graves disease. V gene TRBV20-1 combines with J gene TRBJ2-7; D gene uncertain. Sequenced here: peripheral blood mononuclear cells (PBMCs), sampled when the disease was refractory, from a patient treated with antithyroid drugs. The CDR3 DNA reads as TGCAGTGCTGTCCCACGGCCCTACGAGCAGTACTTC. Amino acids: CSAVPRPYEQYF.